This entry concerns a single T cell receptor (beta chain). Its antigen is currently not known. Nothing much larger sits one base from this clone, and base qualities are not available. Patients with ophthalmopathy had moderately to severely active disease, with a Clinical Activity Score of 3 or more, a NOSPECS grade of 4 or more, and a disease duration of less than 3 months. Patients with other autoimmune diseases, uncontrolled infections, pregnancy or lactation were excluded from the study. Clinical symptoms, serum thyroxine, TRAb, thyroid ultrasound and orbital computed tomography were used for diagnosis. PBMCs were isolated from about 9 ml of fresh peripheral blood by Ficoll-Paque density gradient centrifugation. Total RNA was extracted using Trizol reagent, and RNA quality was checked on an Agilent 2100 Bioanalyzer. The sample originates from a study of Graves' ophthalmopathy and Graves' hyperthyroidism (dated by TCRdb to the late 2010s). For the wider study: Peripheral blood was collected at initial diagnosis, prior to any treatment. The study used signatures of the TCR beta repertoire to tell Graves' ophthalmopathy apart from Graves' hyperthyroidism and to predict which patients would progress to ophthalmopathy. In total, 135 blood samples were TCR-sequenced: fewer than 50 ophthalmopathy, some 72 hyperthyroidism and some 17 hyperthyroidism-to-ophthalmopathy patients. To explore V-J signatures that distinguish ophthalmopathy from hyperthyroidism, a discovery set of about 99 patients was enrolled, made up of 40 to 45 with ophthalmopathy and 55 to 65 with stable hyperthyroidism. An independent validation cohort comprised roughly 20 hyperthyroidism patients and about 16 patients who later progressed from hyperthyroidism to ophthalmopathy. In six hyperthyroidism patients, the T-cell repertoire of thyroid tissue was compared with the T-cell repertoire of blood. After sampling, hyperthyroidism patients received methimazole starting at 30 mg daily, and ophthalmopathy patients received high-dose intravenous methylprednisolone. The roughly 90 discovery patients were divided at random into training and test sets in a 7:3 ratio.

The germline V gene yields SGHRS for CDR1 and YFSETQ for CDR2. The CDR3 sequence holds 14 residues, the cysteine and phenylalanine included. Left in the record is the CDR3 DNA by itself, 42 bases read in frame from the first base. Deletion took 0 bases off V and 2 bases off J, with a span of 8 bases between the germline ends. For repertoire sequencing, the TCR beta CDR3 regions were amplified from RNA transcripts. A first-round RT-PCR used HTBI primers with the Qiagen OneStep RT-PCR kit, followed by a second-round multiplex PCR, size selection and purification. The libraries underwent paired-end sequencing with 100 bp reads on an Illumina HiSeq2000. Regarding the original processing steps: Reads were processed with SOAPnuke, discarding reads with adapters, uncalled bases, mean Phred below 15, or no exact constant-primer or identifier match. COPE v1.2.5 was used to merge the high-quality paired reads. Each unique nucleotide sequence was defined as a clonotype, and clonotypes were aligned to IMGT TRB V, D and J references with MiTCR v1.1. The analysis was limited to V-J combinations with a frequency above 0.0001, which together covered about 99% of the repertoires. A TCR clonal expansion and chaos score per V-J combination was defined as the ratio of F50 clonal expansion to chaos observed in the TCRdist matrix. Welch's t-statistics and random forest were used to reduce the features to roughly 14 V-J combinations, which were then used as input to a naive Bayes classifier. The Morisita-Horn index was used to measure how similar the thyroid and blood repertoires were. TCRdb itself trimmed the public reads at Q25 with fastp, ran MiXCR and retained productive beta chains. Every distinct CDR3 protein forms one entry, paired with its most common genes and DNA. TCRdb, rather than the study authors, made the V and J calls. For this sample the table gives around 470,000 distinct CDR3 sequences, of which about 15% were detected only once. The top ten clones comprise around 9.8% of the sample.

Broad study findings and their caveats: In validation, the model predicted ophthalmopathy progression with 70.59% sensitivity and roughly 72% specificity; eleven to twelve predicted patients were CT-confirmed with GO in a median of approximately 6.5 months. Sample size was not statistically predetermined, and group allocation was not concealed from the investigators. Most expanded thyroid clonotypes with frequency above 0.001 were also detected in blood, suggesting blood repertoires may reflect the thyroid immune response. Ophthalmopathy was separated from stable hyperthyroidism by the 13-signature model with around 89% sensitivity and 81.08% specificity in cross-validation and with 80%/75% in the test set.

This receptor was obtained from a woman aged 30 to 39 with Graves' ophthalmopathy. Donor details come from another sample of the same person, matched by shared clones. Recombination linked TRBV5-1 to TRBJ1-2; no D gene is confidently identified. What was sequenced was blood. This receptor has the CDR3 CASSLDSANYGYTF. Read as DNA, the sequence is TGCGCCAGCAGCTTGGACAGCGCAAACTATGGCTACACCTTC.